These T cell receptor beta chains were read from a single sample in a study of cytomegalovirus exposure and HLA in healthy donors. Produced via immunoSEQ multiplex PCR; TCRdb's table is partial and in-frame only. Found here are 130,000 or so clones, about two thirds of them singletons; the top ten hold 6% to 8.5%. Specimen: PBMCs. These receptors were obtained from a man in his forties in good health and CMV-seropositive. Both conserved end residues are part of each CDR3. D genes are given only for firm matches. Expanded clones get a size class; other rows say once, few or many, or leave the size out.

CASSQVILRDRGYEQYF,TGCGCCAGCAGCCAAGTAATTCTACGGGACAGGGGCTACGAGCAGTACTTC,TRBV4-1,.,TRBD1,TRBJ2-7
CASSLDGGGEQYF,TGCGCCAGCAGCTTGGATGGCGGGGGCGAGCAGTACTTC,TRBV5-1,.,TRBD2,TRBJ2-7
CASSYGTLNYGYTF,TGTGCCAGCAGCTATGGTACCCTTAACTATGGCTACACCTTC,TRBV6-1,.,.,TRBJ1-2
CASSAGGTEAFF,TGTGCCAGCAGTGCAGGAGGTACTGAAGCTTTCTTT,TRBV6-1,.,.,TRBJ1-1
CASSIRTLMNTEAFF,TGTGCCAGCAGCATAAGGACACTAATGAACACTGAAGCTTTCTTT,TRBV5-8,.,.,TRBJ1-1
CAWTGTAFNEKLFF,TGTGCCTGGACAGGGACAGCGTTTAATGAAAAACTGTTTTTT,TRBV30,.,TRBD1,TRBJ1-4
CASSFLPGSSYEQYF,TGTGCCAGCAGCTTTCTTCCAGGGTCCTCCTACGAGCAGTACTTC,TRBV7-2,.,.,TRBJ2-7
CASSSIAGVLYEQYF,TGTGCCAGCAGTTCAATAGCGGGGGTACTCTACGAGCAGTACTTC,TRBV27,.,TRBD2,TRBJ2-7
CASSERGEQFF,TGCGCCAGCAGTGAGAGGGGTGAGCAGTTCTTC,TRBV10-1,.,.,TRBJ2-1
CASSSQTGANSPLHF,TGTGCCAGCAGTTCCCAAACGGGTGCCAATTCACCCCTCCACTTT,TRBV5-4,.,.,TRBJ1-6
CASSRDRMYEQYF,TGTGCCAGCAGTAGGGACAGGATGTACGAGCAGTACTTC,TRBV2,.,TRBD1,TRBJ2-7
CASSATGLMPYEQYF,TGTGCCAGCAGTGCAACAGGGCTCATGCCCTACGAGCAGTACTTC,TRBV2,medium-sized,.,TRBJ2-7
CASSPPGQGVGVDTQYF,TGTGCCAGCAGTCCCCCGGGACAGGGGGTCGGGGTAGATACGCAGTATTTT,TRBV28,.,TRBD1,TRBJ2-3
CASSVGSGVVQETQYF,TGTGCCAGCAGCGTAGGGAGCGGGGTCGTCCAAGAGACCCAGTACTTC,TRBV9,once,TRBD2,TRBJ2-5
CASSYGAGTQGAQYF,TGTGCCAGCAGTTACGGGGCGGGCACCCAGGGGGCCCAGTACTTC,TRBV6-5,once,TRBD1,TRBJ2-5
CSVEGRGAEAFF,TGCAGCGTTGAGGGCCGGGGGGCTGAAGCTTTCTTT,TRBV29-1,.,.,TRBJ1-1
CASSSQYEQFF,TGTGCCAGCAGCTCCCAATATGAGCAGTTCTTC,TRBV13,few,.,TRBJ2-1
CASRRDSGLGGANVLTF,TGTGCCAGCAGACGAGACAGTGGCTTAGGTGGGGCCAACGTCCTGACTTTC,TRBV2,.,.,TRBJ2-6
CASSFKYDRGQETQYF,TGTGCCAGCAGCTTCAAATACGACAGGGGACAAGAGACCCAGTACTTC,TRBV5-5,.,TRBD1,TRBJ2-5
CSVVVYGQPQHF,TGCAGCGTTGTCGTTTATGGCCAGCCCCAGCATTTT,TRBV29-1,.,.,TRBJ1-5
CASSLGTINYGYTF,TGTGCCAGCAGCTTAGGGACAATAAACTATGGCTACACCTTC,TRBV11-2,.,.,TRBJ1-2
CASSIRASEYNEQFF,TGTGCCAGTAGTATACGGGCTAGCGAATACAATGAGCAGTTCTTC,TRBV19,.,.,TRBJ2-1
CASSLGGGGTEAFF,TGTGCCAGCAGTTTAGGGGGGGGAGGGACTGAAGCTTTCTTT,TRBV27,.,.,TRBJ1-1
CASSQDRGASLDNEQFF,TGTGCCAGCAGCCAAGATCGGGGGGCTAGTCTCGACAATGAGCAGTTCTTC,TRBV4-2,few,.,TRBJ2-1
CASSLQSTGANVLTF,TGTGCCAGCAGTTTACAATCTACTGGGGCCAACGTCCTGACTTTC,TRBV27,.,.,TRBJ2-6
CASSLTFGGSTKTQYF,TGTGCCAGCAGTTTAACGTTTGGCGGGAGCACTAAGACCCAGTACTTC,TRBV28,.,TRBD2,TRBJ2-5
CASSLSGGQYNQPQHF,TGCGCCAGCAGCCTCTCCGGGGGACAGTACAATCAGCCCCAGCATTTT,TRBV4-1,.,TRBD1,TRBJ1-5
CASGGVQETQYF,TGTGCCAGCGGCGGGGTCCAAGAGACCCAGTACTTC,TRBV27,.,.,TRBJ2-5
CASSLVGSNTEAFF,TGTGCCAGCAGCTTAGTTGGCTCAAACACTGAAGCTTTCTTT,TRBV11-2,.,.,TRBJ1-1
CASSRRLPTEQYF,TGCGCCAGCAGCCGACGACTCCCCACCGAGCAGTACTTC,TRBV5-1,.,.,TRBJ2-7
CASSQEGTVYEQYF,TGTGCCAGCAGCCAAGAAGGGACAGTCTACGAGCAGTACTTC,TRBV4-2,.,TRBD1,TRBJ2-7
CAWSVTANQPQHF,TGTGCCTGGAGTGTAACAGCAAATCAGCCCCAGCATTTT,TRBV30,.,.,TRBJ1-5
CASSIRLSKIGRMNTEAFF,TGTGCCAGTAGTATCAGACTATCTAAGATCGGACGAATGAACACTGAAGCTTTCTTT,TRBV19,.,.,TRBJ1-1
CASINRAFF,TGTGCCAGCATTAACAGGGCTTTCTTT,TRBV2,few,.,TRBJ1-1
CASSLDGGQGNQPQHF,TGCGCCAGCAGCTTGGACGGGGGACAGGGCAATCAGCCCCAGCATTTT,TRBV5-1,.,TRBD1,TRBJ1-5
CASSPPPDITDTQYF,TGTGCCAGCTCACCACCCCCCGACATCACAGATACGCAGTATTTT,TRBV18,.,.,TRBJ2-3
CASSTTSGGTGELFF,TGTGCCAGCAGCACCACTAGCGGGGGCACCGGGGAGCTGTTTTTT,TRBV11-2,.,TRBD2,TRBJ2-2
CASSLPPGETQYF,TGTGCCAGCAGCTTGCCCCCAGGAGAGACCCAGTACTTC,TRBV5-4,few,.,TRBJ2-5
CAWERQRPYGYTF,TGTGCCTGGGAGAGACAGCGACCCTATGGCTACACCTTC,TRBV30,few,.,TRBJ1-2
CATSRGGHERRNTEAFF,TGTGCCACCAGCAGAGGGGGGCACGAAAGAAGAAACACTGAAGCTTTCTTT,TRBV15,.,.,TRBJ1-1
CASSLSGGGGQYF,TGTGCCAGCAGTTTATCTGGCGGAGGAGGGCAGTATTTT,TRBV27,.,.,TRBJ2-3
CASSIKGLVRETQYF,TGTGCCAGTAGTATAAAGGGACTAGTCCGGGAGACCCAGTACTTC,TRBV19,.,TRBD2,TRBJ2-5
CASSRPTGANYGYTF,TGTGCCAGCAGCCGCCCTACGGGGGCTAACTATGGCTACACCTTC,TRBV7-8,.,.,TRBJ1-2
CASSSLEYPYNEQFF,TGTGCCAGCAGCTCCCTAGAGTATCCCTACAATGAGCAGTTCTTC,TRBV5-6,.,.,TRBJ2-1
CASTETRQETQYF,TGCGCCAGCACTGAGACTAGACAAGAGACCCAGTACTTC,TRBV10-2,once,.,TRBJ2-5
CASSFRDRGRDEQFF,TGTGCCAGCAGCTTCCGGGACAGGGGAAGGGACGAGCAGTTCTTC,TRBV7-9,.,TRBD1,TRBJ2-1
CASSREVAGANVLTF,TGTGCCAGCAGCCGCGAAGTGGCTGGGGCCAACGTCCTGACTTTC,TRBV5-4,.,.,TRBJ2-6
CAWSVLGSNQPQHF,TGTGCCTGGAGTGTACTAGGGAGCAATCAGCCCCAGCATTTT,TRBV30,.,.,TRBJ1-5
CASSLPGQGQETQYF,TGTGCCAGCAGTTTGCCGGGACAGGGTCAAGAGACCCAGTACTTC,TRBV28,once,TRBD1,TRBJ2-5
CASSRARGGQETQYF,TGTGCCAGCAGTAGGGCTCGGGGGGGTCAAGAGACCCAGTACTTC,TRBV27,few,TRBD2,TRBJ2-5
CASSKQGWNEQFF,TGTGCCAGCAGCAAACAGGGGTGGAATGAGCAGTTCTTC,TRBV9,.,TRBD1,TRBJ2-1
CASSKGVVAGEFSDTQYF,TGTGCCAGCAGCAAGGGGGTGGTAGCGGGGGAGTTCTCAGATACGCAGTATTTT,TRBV7-6,once,TRBD2,TRBJ2-3
CASSPTGQPLYGYTF,TGTGCCAGCAGCCCAACGGGACAGCCCCTCTATGGCTACACCTTC,TRBV11-1,.,TRBD1,TRBJ1-2
CASRGQGARYNEQFF,TGTGCCAGCCGAGGACAGGGAGCGCGCTACAATGAGCAGTTCTTC,TRBV6-5,.,TRBD1,TRBJ2-1